The rows below give T cell receptor beta chains drawn from one sample of a study of blood T cell repertoires in COVID-19. Here immunoSEQ multiplex PCR was the method, and the copy in TCRdb shows in-frame clones only, minus some. The repertoire has 150,000 or so clones, roughly 84% of them found once; the top ten carry roughly 13%. The sample was PBMCs or T cells enriched from blood (not recorded which). Receptors originate from a woman aged 55-75 years who had recovered from COVID-19. CDR3s include the opening cysteine and the closing phenylalanine or tryptophan. D genes are given only for firm matches. Clone size, where shown, is once, few, many, or a class for clones that have expanded.

>TRBJ1-4|TRBV30|NA|NA
TGTGGGAGTTTGGGGGCTTCCGAAAAACTGTTTTTT
CGSLGASEKLFF
>TRBJ1-5|TRBV7-2|NA|NA
TGTGCCAGCAGCTTATCCCTTAGCAATCAGCCCCAGCATTTT
CASSLSLSNQPQHF
>TRBJ2-1|TRBV27|NA|TRBD1
TGTGCCAGCAGTTTCCTCAGGGGACAGTCGTTCTTC
CASSFLRGQSFF
>TRBJ1-3|TRBV18|NA|NA
TGTGCCAGCTCACCACTGGGGCAGGGCTATGGAAACACCATATATTTT
CASSPLGQGYGNTIYF
>TRBJ1-5|TRBV2|few|NA
TGTGCCAGCAGTGGAGGCTCGAGCAATCAGCCCCAGCATTTT
CASSGGSSNQPQHF
>TRBJ2-1|TRBV11-2|once|NA
TGTGCCAGCAGCTCTTACGGGCCCCAGGGAGGTGAGCAGTTCTTC
CASSSYGPQGGEQFF
>TRBJ2-7|TRBV6-2/TRBV6-3|NA|TRBD2
TGTGCCAGCAGTTACCCCCCCGGGACTAGCGGGAGGGCTTCGTACGAGCAGTACTTC
CASSYPPGTSGRASYEQYF
>TRBJ1-2|TRBV5-1|NA|NA
TGCGCCAGCAGCTTGGGACAGCCTAACTATGGCTACACCTTC
CASSLGQPNYGYTF
>TRBJ2-5|TRBV7-9|NA|TRBD1
TGTGCCAGCAGCTCTCCGGACAGGGGAGGTCGGGAGACCCAGTACTTC
CASSSPDRGGRETQYF
>TRBJ2-1|TRBV4-1|NA|TRBD2
TGCGCCAGCAGCCATGGACTAGCGGGAGGGCCGTATAATGAGCAGTTCTTC
CASSHGLAGGPYNEQFF
>TRBJ2-5|TRBV16|NA|NA
TGTGCCAGCAGCCTAGACCTCTCCCCGGGGGAGACCCAGTACTTC
CASSLDLSPGETQYF
>TRBJ1-2|TRBV27|once|TRBD1
TGTGCCAGCAGTCCCTACGGGACAGAACTATATGGCTACACCTTC
CASSPYGTELYGYTF
>TRBJ2-7|TRBV6-1|NA|NA
TGTGCCAGCAGTGACCCTAGGCAGGGCCGAGGCTACGAGCAGTACTTC
CASSDPRQGRGYEQYF
>TRBJ1-2|TRBV23-1|NA|NA
TGCGCCAGCGGCGACTGTGGCTACACCTTC
CASGDCGYTF
>TRBJ1-1|TRBV25-1|few|NA
TGTGCCAGCAGTGAAAGCCCCTCGGGGTACACTGAAGCTTTCTTT
CASSESPSGYTEAFF
>TRBJ2-5|TRBV15|NA|NA
TGTGCCACCAGCAGACAATTAGCAGAAGAGACCCAGTACTTC
CATSRQLAEETQYF
>TRBJ2-4|TRBV6-6|NA|TRBD1
TGTGCCAGCAGTCCGGACAGGAGCAAAAACATTCAGTACTTC
CASSPDRSKNIQYF
>TRBJ1-6|TRBV2|NA|NA
TGTGCCACTCAACAGGCCCATAATTCACCCCTCCACTTT
CATQQAHNSPLHF
>TRBJ1-2|TRBV5-6|NA|NA
TGTGCCAGCAGCTTGGCTGCAGGACTGGGTGGCTACACCTTC
CASSLAAGLGGYTF
>TRBJ1-1|TRBV7-9|NA|NA
TGTGCCAGCAGCTTTGGGGGCGCAGGCACTGAAGCTTTCTTT
CASSFGGAGTEAFF
>TRBJ1-1|TRBV27|NA|TRBD1
TGTGCCACAAGGGAACAAGGGGGCCTTCCGAACACTGAAGCTTTCTTT
CATREQGGLPNTEAFF
>TRBJ1-2|TRBV7-9|few|NA
TGTGCCAGCAGCTTAACGGAGGGACGGGCTAACTATGGCTACACCTTC
CASSLTEGRANYGYTF
>TRBJ1-5|TRBV30|NA|TRBD1
TGTGCCTGGAGTTCCAACAGGGGAAATCAGCCCCAGCATTTT
CAWSSNRGNQPQHF
>TRBJ1-2|TRBV7-8|NA|NA
TGTGCCAGCAGCTTCGATTCGCGATATGGCTACACCTTC
CASSFDSRYGYTF
>TRBJ1-5|TRBV28|NA|TRBD1
TGTGCCAGCAGCCTCCCGGGACAGGGTCTATATAGCAATCAGCCCCAGCATTTT
CASSLPGQGLYSNQPQHF
>TRBJ1-5|TRBV7-2|NA|NA
TGTGCCAGCAGCCTCCGGCCCGGGGTTGGTCAGCCCCAGCATTTT
CASSLRPGVGQPQHF
>TRBJ2-3|TRBV11-2|NA|NA
TGTGCCAGCAGCTTAGTGCCTAGGAGAGCTACAGATACGCAGTATTTT
CASSLVPRRATDTQYF
>TRBJ2-7|TRBV9|NA|NA
TGTGCCAGCAGCGTGAGTCAGGGCTACGAGCAGTACTTC
CASSVSQGYEQYF
>TRBJ2-3|TRBV10-1|once|TRBD2
TGCGCCAGACCCTCCGGACTAGCCCCCACAGATACGCAGTATTTT
CARPSGLAPTDTQYF
>TRBJ1-1|TRBV19|NA|NA
TGTGCCAGTAGTGTTCCAGGGGAGAACACTGAAGCTTTCTTT
CASSVPGENTEAFF
>TRBJ2-3|TRBV28|NA|NA
TGTGCCAGCAGTTTAGCGGGCTACAACACAGATACGCAGTATTTT
CASSLAGYNTDTQYF
>TRBJ2-3|TRBV10-1|NA|TRBD1
TGCGCCAGCAGTGAGTCCTCGGACAGGAGCTCTTTACTAGATACGCAGTATTTT
CASSESSDRSSLLDTQYF
>TRBJ2-7|TRBV3-1/TRBV3-2|once|TRBD1
TGTGCCAGCAGCCAAGGGACAGGGAGGTCCTACGAGCAGTACTTC
CASSQGTGRSYEQYF
>TRBJ1-2|TRBV28|NA|TRBD1
TGTGCCAGCAGCCTCTCAGGGGGCGACTATGGCTACACCTTC
CASSLSGGDYGYTF